The 24 T cell receptor beta chains presented below share a single source sample, sequenced in a study of cytomegalovirus exposure and HLA in healthy donors. Researchers ran the PCR with 60 Vbeta and 13 Jbeta primers. Repertoires were generated with immunoSEQ multiplex PCR, while TCRdb's copy carries only in-frame clones and drops some. The sample has 110,000 or so clones; 78% are singletons. Sequencing was performed on PBMCs. These receptors were collected from a man younger than 40 in good health and CMV-seronegative.

V gene TRBV5-6 combines with J gene TRBJ2-7, with a possible D match to TRBD1 (7 bases). Germline loops: CDR1 SGHDT, CDR2 YYEEEE. The CDR3 runs 15 residues. Trimming cost V 5 bases and J 3 bases, with 18 bases left between them. DNA of the CDR3: TGTGCCAGCAGACTGGGCGGGACAGTTAGCTACGAGCAGTACTTC. Amino acids: CASRLGGTVSYEQYF.

The V call is TRBV19, the J call TRBJ2-1; possible D gene TRBD2, 5 bases. The CDR3 has 17 amino acids. Germline V gives CDR1 LNHDA, CDR2 SQIVND (reference sequence). Deletions cut 5 bases from V and 5 bases from J, with 22 bases between. The CDR3 nucleotides are TGTGCCAGTAGTTCCCCTCTTCCATCTGCAGCGGACAATGAGCAGTTCTTC. It encodes CASSSPLPSAADNEQFF.

The chain combines TRBV7-9 with TRBJ1-1; D is possibly TRBD1 (5 bases). CDR1 and CDR2 from the germline V gene are SEHNR and FQNEAQ (reference sequence). The V end was cut by 2 bases, the J end by 4 bases, with 14 bases between. This CDR3 has 15 residues. The CDR3 sequence: CASSLQGMISTEAFF. DNA of the CDR3: TGTGCCAGCAGCTTACAGGGTATGATTAGCACTGAAGCTTTCTTT.

The rearrangement uses TRBV5-4 and TRBJ2-1; 8 bases match TRBD2. J was trimmed by 6 bases and V by 4 bases; bases with no gene match: 3. The CDR3 runs 13 residues. CDR1 is SGHNT and CDR2 is YYREEE in the germline V gene (reference sequence). DNA for the CDR3: TGTGCCAGCAGCGTAACTAGCGGCAATGAGCAGTTCTTC. Encoded protein: CASSVTSGNEQFF.

The CDR3 DNA reads as TGTGCCAGCAGCCCAAACAGGGTTGGCTACACCTTC. Amino acid sequence: CASSPNRVGYTF. The genes are TRBV6-1 and TRBJ1-2; maybe TRBD1 (6 bases). Germline V gene lookup returns CDR1 MNHNS and CDR2 SASEGT. The V end was cut by 6 bases, the J end by 7 bases, with 12 bases between. The CDR3 length is 12 residues.

The V call is TRBV10-1, the J call TRBJ1-6; no clear D. The CDR3 covers 14 residues. V was cut by 3 bases and J by 7 bases, with 10 bases left in between. Looked up from germline, CDR1 is WNHNN and CDR2 is SYGVQD (reference sequence). CDR3 nucleotides: TGCGCCAGCAGTGAAAACAGAGGGAATTCACCCCTCCACTTT. Translated, it gives CASSENRGNSPLHF.

This clone has just a few counts. The V and J genes are TRBV5-8 and TRBJ1-2; D possibly corresponds to TRBD1 (6 bases). Germline CDR1 is SGHTS and CDR2 is YDEGEE. This CDR3 spans 14 amino acids. V was clipped by 6 bases and J by 1 base, with 13 bases between them. The CDR3 DNA is TGTGCCAGCACCGCACAGGGCGTTAACTATGGCTACACCTTC. This codes for CASTAQGVNYGYTF.

The chain recombines TRBV6-6 with TRBJ2-1, with D possibly TRBD2 on 5 matching bases. Germline CDR1 is MNHNY and CDR2 is SVGAGI (reference sequence). V lost 4 bases and J 3 bases, leaving 7 bases between the germline ends. This CDR3 contains 13 residues. CDR3 sequence reads: CASSLLDYNEQFF. CDR3 bases: TGTGCCAGCAGTTTACTAGACTACAATGAGCAGTTCTTC.

This clone has a handful of counts. The CDR3 nucleotides read TGTGCCAGCAGTCCTCGACAGACTAATCAGCCCCAGCATTTT. Translating it yields CASSPRQTNQPQHF. This chain connects TRBV27 to TRBJ1-5; weak D call: TRBD1 (5 bases). Germline assignment: CDR1 MNHEY and CDR2 SMNVEV (reference sequence). This CDR3 region has 14 residues. Trimming removed 5 bases from V and 4 bases from J, with 12 bases in between.

This rearrangement joins TRBV5-8 to TRBJ2-5, with 10 bases identical to TRBD2. The ends lost 0 bases at V and 1 base at J; junction bases unmatched: 0. The CDR3 is 15 residues long. Germline CDR1 SGHTS, CDR2 YDEGEE. The CDR3 is CASSLERGGQETQYF. CDR3 DNA sequence: TGTGCCAGCAGCTTGGAGCGGGGGGGCCAAGAGACCCAGTACTTC.

The rearrangement uses TRBV7-6 and TRBJ2-1; TRBD2 matches 11 bases. After removal of 0 bases from V and 3 bases from J, the junction contained 7 bases not matched to a gene. Germline CDR1 reads SGHVS; CDR2 reads FNYEAQ. This CDR3 has 18 residues. CDR3 protein: CASSLARTSGSGYNEQFF. The DNA of the CDR3 is TGTGCCAGCAGCTTAGCGCGTACTAGCGGGAGTGGCTACAATGAGCAGTTCTTC.

The gene calls are TRBV7-2 and TRBJ1-2; D not certain. The CDR3 is 12 amino acids. The V gene lost 1 base and the J gene lost 11 bases, with 11 bases spanning the gap. Germline-derived CDR1 and CDR2 are SGHTA and FQGNSA. The CDR3 sequence: CASSLELREYTF. The CDR3 DNA sequence: TGTGCCAGCAGCTTAGAGTTGAGGGAGTACACCTTC.

This chain links TRBV4-1 with TRBJ1-5; D is ambiguous. Germline V gene sequence: CDR1 MGHRA, CDR2 YSYEKL. Trimming left V 9 bases short and J 1 base short, with 13 bases between. The CDR3 runs 14 residues. The CDR3 reads CASPGMVSNQPQHF. For the CDR3, the DNA is TGCGCCAGTCCAGGAATGGTAAGCAATCAGCCCCAGCATTTT.

This sequence joins TRBV6-1 and TRBJ1-1; possibly TRBD1 for D (5 bases). The CDR3 consists of 14 residues. V was pared by 2 bases and J by 5 bases, with 12 bases between. Germline CDR1 is MNHNS and CDR2 is SASEGT. The CDR3 DNA follows: TGTGCCAGCAGTGAATCGCGGGGGAAGACTGAAGCTTTCTTT. This codes for CASSESRGKTEAFF.

This clone has only a few counts. This chain uses TRBV14 with TRBJ2-1; TRBD2 aligns across 15 bases. The CDR3 has 17 amino acids. The V segment lost 4 bases and the J segment 10 bases; nucleotides outside the gene matches: 11. Looked up from germline, CDR1 is SGHDN and CDR2 is FVKESK. DNA for the CDR3: TGTGCCAGCAGCCGGGGACTAGCGGGGGGCCCCTTCGGCGAGCAGTTCTTC. It codes for CASSRGLAGGPFGEQFF.

V gene TRBV13 combines with J gene TRBJ1-2; 7 nucleotides match TRBD1. V dropped 0 bases and J dropped 4; count of bases not matched to a gene: 11. The CDR3 spans 17 residues. Germline CDR1 reads PRHDT; CDR2 reads FYEKMQ (reference sequence). Here the CDR3 reads CASSLGPFTGEGYGYTF. In nucleotides, the CDR3 is TGTGCCAGCAGCTTAGGTCCGTTCACAGGGGAAGGCTATGGCTACACCTTC.

This clone was seen just once. V is TRBV28 and J is TRBJ1-5, with 8 nucleotides matching TRBD1. CDR1 is MDHEN and CDR2 is SYDVKM in the germline V gene. With 4 bases clipped from V and 6 bases from J, the junction kept 5 bases outside the gene matches. The CDR3 sequence is 14 residues long. The CDR3 region is CASSSSGGGQPQHF. The CDR3 DNA reads TGTGCCAGCAGTTCGTCAGGGGGCGGTCAGCCCCAGCATTTT.

As concerns this clone: No conserved phenylalanine or tryptophan is present at the end of the CDR3, so a read error is the likely explanation. CDR3 in DNA: TGCAGCGGAAGGGACAGTACTTATAATTCACCCCTCCACCTT. As protein: CSGRDSTYNSPLHL. The chain links TRBV29-1 to TRBJ1-6; 7 bases fit TRBD1. The CDR3 loop spans 14 amino acids. The ends lost 7 bases at V and 4 bases at J; junction bases unmatched: 7. Germline values: CDR1 SQVTM, CDR2 ANQGSEA.

The gene calls are TRBV6-5 and TRBJ2-1; 7 nucleotides line up with TRBD2. The CDR3 spans 15 residues. CDR1 and CDR2 from the germline V gene are MNHEY and SVGAGI. The V segment lost 6 bases and the J segment 4 bases; nucleotides outside the gene matches: 9. The CDR3: CASSDIAGYYNEQFF. As DNA, the CDR3 is TGTGCCAGCAGCGATATAGCGGGTTATTACAATGAGCAGTTCTTC.

This clone was counted a single time. The rearrangement joins TRBV11-2 to TRBJ1-5, with D perhaps TRBD1 (6 bases). The CDR3 runs 14 residues. Per germline, CDR1 SGHAT and CDR2 FQNNGV. V shed 1 base and J shed 4 bases, with 8 bases lying between them. The CDR3 protein is CASSLGDINQPQHF. CDR3 coding DNA: TGTGCCAGCAGCTTAGGGGACATAAATCAGCCCCAGCATTTT.

The chain has TRBV5-1 and TRBJ2-3, with TRBD2 matching 8 bases. V lost 9 bases and J lost 5; bases outside the gene matches: 2. This CDR3 is 11 amino acids long. Germline loops: CDR1 SGHRS, CDR2 YFSETQ. CDR3 sequence (DNA): TGCGCCAACGGGGGGGGAGATACGCAGTATTTT. Amino acid sequence: CANGGGDTQYF.

This chain joins TRBV7-2 and TRBJ1-2; D may be TRBD1 (5 bases). Germline assignment: CDR1 SGHTA and CDR2 FQGNSA. V lost 5 bases to trimming and J lost 7 bases, with 20 bases between them. CDR3 length equals 15 residues. The CDR3 DNA is TGTGCCAGCAGCCCCCAACAGGATGCCCCCTCTGGCTACACCTTC. Amino acid sequence: CASSPQQDAPSGYTF.

The genes are TRBV9 and TRBJ2-2, with D unclear. V was trimmed by 5 bases and J by 6 bases, leaving 8 bases between them. The germline gives CDR1 SGDLS, CDR2 YYNGEE. The CDR3 sequence is 12 residues long. In nucleotides, the CDR3 is TGTGCCAGCAGTCACAGTTCCGGGGAGCTGTTTTTT. It codes for CASSHSSGELFF.

The chain joins TRBV2 to TRBJ1-2, with TRBD1 matching 11 bases. Germline CDR1 SNHLY, CDR2 FYNNEI. V lost 9 bases, J lost 2 bases, and 5 bases stayed unmatched. This CDR3 contains 14 residues. The CDR3 bases are TGTGCCAGGGTCCGGACAGGGGGCAACTATGGCTACACCTTC. Amino acid sequence: CARVRTGGNYGYTF.